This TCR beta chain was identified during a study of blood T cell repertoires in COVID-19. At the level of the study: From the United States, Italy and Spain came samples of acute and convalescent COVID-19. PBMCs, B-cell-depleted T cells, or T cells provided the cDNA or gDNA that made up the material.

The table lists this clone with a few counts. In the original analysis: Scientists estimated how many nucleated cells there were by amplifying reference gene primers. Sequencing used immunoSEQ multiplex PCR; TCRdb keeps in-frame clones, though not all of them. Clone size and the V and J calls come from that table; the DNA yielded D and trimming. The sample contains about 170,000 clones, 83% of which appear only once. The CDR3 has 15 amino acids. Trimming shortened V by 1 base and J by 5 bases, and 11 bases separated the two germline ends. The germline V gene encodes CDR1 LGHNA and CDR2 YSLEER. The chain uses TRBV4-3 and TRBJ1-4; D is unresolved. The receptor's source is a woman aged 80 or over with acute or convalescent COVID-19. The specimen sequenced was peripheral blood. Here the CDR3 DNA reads TGCGCCAGCAGCCAAGCCGGAGGCTCAAATGAAAAACTGTTTTTT. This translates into CASSQAGGSNEKLFF.